The clone carrying this T cell receptor (beta chain) turned up a few times. As yet, its antigen is unknown. For CDR3 and TCR beta VDJ profiling, genomic DNA was the template used. TCRdb used MiXCR to reprocess the reads, holding one entry per CDR3 protein. The sample records about 170,000 distinct CDR3 sequences, around 45% being singletons. The sample is drawn from a study of CD8+CD57+ T cells in acquired aplastic anemia. General study results and limits: Patients had about 31 CD8+ CDR3 sequences in common with controls (the shared set).

The CDR3 loop spans 13 amino acids. Trimming cost V 2 bases and J 2 bases; bases outside gene matches: 2. Germline lookup yields CDR1 DFQATT and CDR2 SNEGSKA (reference sequence). The clonotype was recovered from a human donor in good health. The chain combines TRBV20-1 with TRBJ1-2, with 7 bases fitting TRBD1. Sequenced material: sorted CD4+, CD8+, or CD8+CD57+ T cells (not recorded which) from PBMCs. CDR3 nucleotides: TGCAGTGCTAGATTGGGACAGAACTATGGCTACACCTTC. Translation: CSARLGQNYGYTF.